The 16 T cell receptor beta chains given below trace back to one sample, sequenced in a study of CD8 T cells in Susac syndrome. Random hexamers were used to reverse transcribe an amount of about 0.5 to 1 ug RNA. TCRdb redid the calling of the immunoSEQ multiplex PCR reads with MiXCR, one entry per CDR3 protein. Among 100,000 to 150,000 distinct CDR3 sequences, around 96% were seen once, and the ten largest hold more than 0.09%. The sequencing sample was made of CD4+ T cells from PBMCs. These receptor sequences come from a human donor in good health.

CDR3 in amino acids: CSALAATGISGNTIYF. CDR3 sequence (DNA): TGCAGCGCTTTGGCAGCCACAGGGATCTCTGGAAACACCATATATTTT. The V and J genes are TRBV29-1 and TRBJ1-3; maybe TRBD1 (6 bases). This CDR3 has 16 amino acids. V was shortened by 7 bases and J by 0 bases, with 19 bases between the two germline ends. The germline gives CDR1 SQVTM, CDR2 ANQGSEA.

This clonotype occurred a few times. V and J are TRBV12-3 or TRBV12-4 and TRBJ2-7, with a tentative D call TRBD2 (5 bases). V was pared by 8 bases and J by 4 bases, with 12 bases between. This CDR3 contains 12 residues. Written as DNA, the CDR3 is TGTGCCAGCTCACTAGGGTTGTACGAGCAGTACTTC. Translated, it gives CASSLGLYEQYF.

The chain recombines TRBV27 with TRBJ2-5, with D possibly called TRBD1 or TRBD2 (6 bases each). The CDR3 totals 16 residues. Trimming pared 5 bases from V and 0 bases from J, leaving 16 bases between. The germline gives CDR1 MNHEY, CDR2 SMNVEV (reference sequence). The CDR3 is CASSIAAGHYQETQYF. DNA for the CDR3: TGTGCCAGCAGTATAGCCGCGGGACACTACCAAGAGACCCAGTACTTC.

The V and J genes are TRBV3-1 and TRBJ1-1, with 7 bases fitting TRBD1. The junction had 11 bases not matched to a gene; V was cut back by 4 bases and J by 6 bases. The CDR3 loop spans 15 amino acids. From germline, CDR1 is LGHDT and CDR2 YNNKEL (reference sequence). DNA of the CDR3: TGTGCCAGCAGCCCCAGCGGCGACAGGGACGCTGAAGCTTTCTTT. This sequence encodes CASSPSGDRDAEAFF. Full variable domain (outside the CDR3, taken from reference TRBV3-1 and TRBJ1-1): DTAVSQTPKYLVTQMGNDKSIKCEQNLGHDTMYWYKQDSKKFLKIMFSYNNKELIINETVPNRFSPKSPDKAHLNLHINSLELGDSAVYFCASSPSGDRDAEAFFGQGTRLTVV.

The chain links TRBV7-2 to TRBJ2-2; D remains ambiguous. Germline V gives CDR1 SGHTA, CDR2 FQGNSA. V lost 5 bases, J lost 7 bases, and 8 bases lay in between. CDR3 size: 12 residues. CDR3 coding DNA: TGTGCCAGCAGCCCTTACAGCGGGGAGCTGTTTTTT. It is translated as CASSPYSGELFF.

The chain carries TRBV20-1 and TRBJ2-7; no firm D call. This CDR3 comprises 13 residues. Germline-derived CDR1 and CDR2 are DFQATT and SNEGSKA (reference sequence). The V end lost 6 bases, the J end lost 3 bases, and 15 bases lay between the germline ends. The CDR3 reads CSAPFRAYYEQYF. The CDR3 DNA sequence: TGCAGTGCACCATTTCGGGCTTACTACGAGCAGTACTTC.

This chain joins TRBV3-1 and TRBJ1-2; D is ambiguous. Trimming removed 4 bases from V and 5 bases from J, with 8 bases in between. This CDR3 has 12 amino acids. The germline gives CDR1 LGHDT, CDR2 YNNKEL (reference sequence). The CDR3: CASSPTPYGYTF. The CDR3 region has the DNA TGTGCCAGCAGCCCAACCCCATATGGCTACACCTTC.

CDR3 coding DNA: TGTGCCAGTGGGGGACGACGCGGGAGGTGGATGGATACGCAGTATTTT. Amino acid sequence: CASGGRRGRWMDTQYF. J is TRBJ2-3 and V is TRBV19; 8 bases match TRBD2. The V gene end was trimmed by 8 bases and the J gene end by 6 bases; junction bases not matched to a gene: 16. The CDR3 consists of 16 residues. Germline CDR1 reads LNHDA; CDR2 reads SQIVND (reference sequence).

The gene calls are TRBV3-1 and TRBJ2-7, with 11 bases matching TRBD2. The CDR3 covers 16 residues. Germline loops: CDR1 LGHDT, CDR2 YNNKEL (reference sequence). With V trimmed by 0 bases and J by 4 bases, 5 bases remained unmatched. The CDR3 nucleotides read TGTGCCAGCAGCCAAGACAGTAGCGGGAGGGCGTACGAGCAGTACTTC. Its protein is CASSQDSSGRAYEQYF.

The chain links TRBV5-1 to TRBJ2-6; 8 positions agree with TRBD1. Looked up from germline, CDR1 is SGHRS and CDR2 is YFSETQ. V dropped 5 bases and J dropped 0; count of bases not matched to a gene: 7. The CDR3 has 17 residues. The CDR3 DNA sequence: TGCGCCAGCAGAACCCGGACAGGGAGCTCTGGGGCCAACGTCCTGACTTTC. Translating gives CASRTRTGSSGANVLTF.

The gene calls are TRBV30 and TRBJ1-5; D is ambiguous. V was cut by 2 bases and J by 3 bases, with 17 bases left in between. This CDR3 comprises 16 residues. Germline V gene sequence: CDR1 GTSNPN, CDR2 SVGIG (reference sequence). CDR3 region: CAWSSSPGINNQPQHF. The CDR3 DNA is TGTGCCTGGAGTTCCTCGCCAGGCATCAACAATCAGCCCCAGCATTTT.

This chain connects TRBV29-1 to TRBJ1-2, with unresolved D. This CDR3 spans 14 amino acids. The germline gives CDR1 SQVTM, CDR2 ANQGSEA. V was pared by 0 bases and J by 5 bases, with 13 bases between. The CDR3 DNA reads TGCAGCGTTGAAGATAGTCCCGGCAAATATGGCTACACCTTC. Translation: CSVEDSPGKYGYTF.

The genes are TRBV27 and TRBJ2-2; the D is unclear. The CDR3 contains 13 residues. Trimming removed 6 bases from V and 4 bases from J, with 9 bases in between. CDR1 is MNHEY and CDR2 is SMNVEV in the germline V gene (reference sequence). The CDR3, as DNA: TGTGCCAGCAGAAGGGTGTCCACCGGGGAGCTGTTTTTT. This encodes CASRRVSTGELFF.

The chain employs TRBV20-1 and TRBJ2-4; D might be TRBD1 (6 bases). Looked up from germline, CDR1 is DFQATT and CDR2 is SNEGSKA (reference sequence). Trimming left V 0 bases short and J 3 bases short, with 18 bases between. The CDR3 covers 17 residues. The CDR3 here is CSAREGGSWTDKNIQYF. The CDR3 DNA is TGCAGTGCTAGAGAGGGTGGGTCCTGGACAGACAAAAACATTCAGTACTTC.

V usage is TRBV7-2 and J usage is TRBJ2-1; 7 nucleotides agree with TRBD2. CDR3 length: 15 amino acids. V shed 4 bases and J 3 bases; nucleotides not matched to a gene: 6. Germline V lookup: CDR1 SGHTA, CDR2 FQGNSA. In DNA form, the CDR3 reads TGTGCCAGCAGCTCGACCGGGACTAACTACAATGAGCAGTTCTTC. It codes for CASSSTGTNYNEQFF.

The CDR3 loop is CASSLRDLIRRANEQFF. The CDR3 bases are TGTGCCAGCAGCCTAAGGGATCTTATCCGAAGGGCTAATGAGCAGTTCTTC. The V gene is TRBV3-1, the J gene TRBJ2-1; no clear D gene. Deletions cut 4 bases from V and 7 bases from J, with 23 bases between. CDR1 and CDR2 from the germline V gene are LGHDT and YNNKEL (reference sequence). There are 17 residues in the CDR3.